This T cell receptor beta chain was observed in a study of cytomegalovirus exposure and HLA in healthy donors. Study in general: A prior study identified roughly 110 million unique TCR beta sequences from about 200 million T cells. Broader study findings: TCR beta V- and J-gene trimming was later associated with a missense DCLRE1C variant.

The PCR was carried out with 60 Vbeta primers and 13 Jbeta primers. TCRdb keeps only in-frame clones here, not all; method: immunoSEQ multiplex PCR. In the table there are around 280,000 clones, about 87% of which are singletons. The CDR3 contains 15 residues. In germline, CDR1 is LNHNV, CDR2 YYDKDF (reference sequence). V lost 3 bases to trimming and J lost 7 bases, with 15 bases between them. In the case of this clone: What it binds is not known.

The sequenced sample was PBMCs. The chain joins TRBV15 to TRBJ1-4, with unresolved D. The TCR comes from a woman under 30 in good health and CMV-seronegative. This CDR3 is CATSSGPPGGEKLFF. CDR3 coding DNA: TGTGCCACCAGCAGTGGTCCCCCGGGAGGTGAAAAACTGTTTTTT.